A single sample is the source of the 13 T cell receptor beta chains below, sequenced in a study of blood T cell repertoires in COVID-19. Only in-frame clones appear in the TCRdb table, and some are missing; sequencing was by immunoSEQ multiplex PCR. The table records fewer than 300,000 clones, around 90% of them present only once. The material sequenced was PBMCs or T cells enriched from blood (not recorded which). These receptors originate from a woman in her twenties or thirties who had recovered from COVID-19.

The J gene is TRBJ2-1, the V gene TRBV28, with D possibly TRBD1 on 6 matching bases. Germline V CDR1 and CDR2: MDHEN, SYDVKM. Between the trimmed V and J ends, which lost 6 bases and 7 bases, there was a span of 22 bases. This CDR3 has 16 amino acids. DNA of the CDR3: TGTGCCAGCAGGCAAGAGACAGGACCGATCTATAATGAGCAGTTCTTC. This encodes CASRQETGPIYNEQFF.

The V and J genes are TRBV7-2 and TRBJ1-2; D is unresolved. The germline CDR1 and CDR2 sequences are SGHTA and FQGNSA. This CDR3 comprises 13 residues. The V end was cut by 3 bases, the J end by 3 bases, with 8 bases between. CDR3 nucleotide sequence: TGTGCCAGCAGCTTCGGGAACTACTATGGCTACACCTTC. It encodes CASSFGNYYGYTF.

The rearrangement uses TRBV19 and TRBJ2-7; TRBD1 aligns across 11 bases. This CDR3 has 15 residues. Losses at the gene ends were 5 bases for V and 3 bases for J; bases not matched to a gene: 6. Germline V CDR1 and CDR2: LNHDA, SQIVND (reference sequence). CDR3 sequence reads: CASSPRDRGNYEQYF. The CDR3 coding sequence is TGTGCCAGTAGTCCCCGGGACAGGGGGAACTACGAGCAGTACTTC.

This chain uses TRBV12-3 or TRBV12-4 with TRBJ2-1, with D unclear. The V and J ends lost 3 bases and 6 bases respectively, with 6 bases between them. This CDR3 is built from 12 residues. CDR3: CASSFPSNEQFF. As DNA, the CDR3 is TGTGCCAGCAGTTTCCCCTCCAATGAGCAGTTCTTC.

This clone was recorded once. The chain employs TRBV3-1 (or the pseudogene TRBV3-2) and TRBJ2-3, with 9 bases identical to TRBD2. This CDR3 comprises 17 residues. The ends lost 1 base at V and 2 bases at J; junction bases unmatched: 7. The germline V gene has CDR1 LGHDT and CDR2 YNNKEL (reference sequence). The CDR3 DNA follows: TGTGCCAGCAGCCAAGTAGGTAGCGGGAGCTTCACAGATACGCAGTATTTT. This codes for CASSQVGSGSFTDTQYF.

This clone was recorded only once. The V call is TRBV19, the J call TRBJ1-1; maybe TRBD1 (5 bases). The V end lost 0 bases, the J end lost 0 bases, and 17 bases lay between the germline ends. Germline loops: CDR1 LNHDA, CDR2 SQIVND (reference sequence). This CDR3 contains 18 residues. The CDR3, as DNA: TGTGCCAGTAGTATAGATTTTTTGGGGCTTCTACTGAACACTGAAGCTTTCTTT. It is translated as CASSIDFLGLLLNTEAFF.

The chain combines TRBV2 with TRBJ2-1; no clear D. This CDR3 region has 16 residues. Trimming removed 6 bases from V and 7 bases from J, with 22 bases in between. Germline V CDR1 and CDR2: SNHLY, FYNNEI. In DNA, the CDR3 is TGTGCCAGCAGACCCTATAACCCATTATTGTCTAATGAGCAGTTCTTC. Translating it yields CASRPYNPLLSNEQFF.

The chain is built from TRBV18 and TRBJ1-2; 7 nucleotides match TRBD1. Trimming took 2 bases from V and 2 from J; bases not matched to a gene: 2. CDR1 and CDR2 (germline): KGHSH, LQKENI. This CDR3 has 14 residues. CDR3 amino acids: CASSPTGDNYGYTF. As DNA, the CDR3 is TGTGCCAGCTCACCAACAGGGGACAACTATGGCTACACCTTC.

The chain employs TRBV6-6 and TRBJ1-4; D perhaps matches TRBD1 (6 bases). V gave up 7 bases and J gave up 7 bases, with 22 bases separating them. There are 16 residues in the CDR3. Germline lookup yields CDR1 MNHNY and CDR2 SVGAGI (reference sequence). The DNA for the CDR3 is TGTGCCAGCATAGGGTATTCGGGGGGCCATGGTGAAAAACTGTTTTTT. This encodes CASIGYSGGHGEKLFF.

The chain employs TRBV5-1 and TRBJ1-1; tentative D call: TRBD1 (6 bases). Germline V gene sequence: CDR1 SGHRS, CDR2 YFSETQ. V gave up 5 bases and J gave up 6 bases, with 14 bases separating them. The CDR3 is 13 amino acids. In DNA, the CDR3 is TGCGCCAGCAGTCCAGAGGGGGTGGCTGAAGCTTTCTTT. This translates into CASSPEGVAEAFF. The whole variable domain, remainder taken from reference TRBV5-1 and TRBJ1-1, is KAGVTQTPRYLIKTRGQQVTLSCSPISGHRSVSWYQQTPGQGLQFLFEYFSETQRNKGNFPGRFSGRQFSNSRSEMNVSTLELGDSALYLCASSPEGVAEAFFGQGTRLTVV.

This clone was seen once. For the CDR3, the DNA is TGTGCCAGCAGTGAAACTCTCGGTTTAAGCACAGATACGCAGTATTTT. It codes for CASSETLGLSTDTQYF. The J gene is TRBJ2-3, the V gene TRBV25-1; D is unclear. Deletions cut 2 bases from V and 0 bases from J, with 12 bases between. CDR3 length: 16 residues. Germline CDR1 and CDR2: MGHDK and SYGVNS.

DNA for the CDR3: TGTGCCAGCAGTGATCGACAGGGTAGCGAGCAGTACTTC. Encoded protein: CASSDRQGSEQYF. V gene TRBV6-4 combines with J gene TRBJ2-7, with 7 bases aligning to TRBD1. The CDR3 runs to 13 residues. CDR1 is MRHNA, CDR2 SNTAGT, per germline. The ends lost 3 bases at V and 6 bases at J; junction bases unmatched: 5.

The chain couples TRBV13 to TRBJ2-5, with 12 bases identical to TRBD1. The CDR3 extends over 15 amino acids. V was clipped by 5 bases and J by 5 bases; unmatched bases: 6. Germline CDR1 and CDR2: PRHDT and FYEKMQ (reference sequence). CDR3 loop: CASSMGQGAWETQYF. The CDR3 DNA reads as TGTGCCAGCAGCATGGGACAGGGGGCTTGGGAGACCCAGTACTTC.